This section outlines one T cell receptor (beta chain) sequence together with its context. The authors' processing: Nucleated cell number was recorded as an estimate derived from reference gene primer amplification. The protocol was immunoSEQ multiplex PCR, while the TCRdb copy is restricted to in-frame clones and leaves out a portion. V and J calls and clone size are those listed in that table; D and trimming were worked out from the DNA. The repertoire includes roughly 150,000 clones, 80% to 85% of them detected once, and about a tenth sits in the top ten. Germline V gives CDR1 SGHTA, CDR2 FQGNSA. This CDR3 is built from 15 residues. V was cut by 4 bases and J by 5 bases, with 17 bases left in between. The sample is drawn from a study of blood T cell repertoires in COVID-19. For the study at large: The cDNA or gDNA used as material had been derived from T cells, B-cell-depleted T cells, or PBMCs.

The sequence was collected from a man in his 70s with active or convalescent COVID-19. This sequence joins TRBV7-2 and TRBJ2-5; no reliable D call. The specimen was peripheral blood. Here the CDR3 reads CASSSTPGLGETQYF. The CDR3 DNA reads TGTGCCAGCAGCTCGACCCCCGGCCTCGGGGAGACCCAGTACTTC.